This T cell receptor (beta chain) derives from a study of T cell changes during pregnancy in multiple sclerosis. CDR3 length: 14 amino acids. Germline trimming cut 5 bases from V and 2 bases from J; bases unmatched to any gene: 3. Germline V lookup: CDR1 SEHNR, CDR2 FQNEAQ (reference sequence). TCRdb keeps only in-frame clones here, not all; method: immunoSEQ multiplex PCR. The sample contains roughly 64,000 clones, over 95% of which appear only once. V and J are TRBV7-9 and TRBJ2-1; 7 positions match TRBD2. Material: CD8+ T cells from peripheral blood mononuclear cells, obtained after pregnancy. This receptor was obtained from a female donor with multiple sclerosis, enrolled in a pregnancy study. CDR3 nucleotides: TGTGCCAGCAGCGGGAGGGGAACCTACAATGAGCAGTTCTTC. Translating it yields CASSGRGTYNEQFF.